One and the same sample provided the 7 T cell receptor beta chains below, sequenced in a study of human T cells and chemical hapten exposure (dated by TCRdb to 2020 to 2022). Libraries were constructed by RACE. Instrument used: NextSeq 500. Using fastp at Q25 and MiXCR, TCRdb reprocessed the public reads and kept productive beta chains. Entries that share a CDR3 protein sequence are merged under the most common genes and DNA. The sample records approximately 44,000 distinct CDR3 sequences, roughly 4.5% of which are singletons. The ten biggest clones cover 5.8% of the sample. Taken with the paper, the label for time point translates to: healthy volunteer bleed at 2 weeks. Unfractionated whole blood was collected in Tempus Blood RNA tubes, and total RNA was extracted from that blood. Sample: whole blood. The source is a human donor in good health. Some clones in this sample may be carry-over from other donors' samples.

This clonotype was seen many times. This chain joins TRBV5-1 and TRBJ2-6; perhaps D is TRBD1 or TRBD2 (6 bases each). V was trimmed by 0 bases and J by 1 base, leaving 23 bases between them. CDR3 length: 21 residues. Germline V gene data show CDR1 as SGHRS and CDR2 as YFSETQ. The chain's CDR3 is CASSLASPEGGFLSGANVLTF. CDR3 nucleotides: TGCGCCAGCAGCTTGGCCTCCCCAGAGGGGGGTTTCTTGTCTGGGGCCAACGTCCTGACTTTC.

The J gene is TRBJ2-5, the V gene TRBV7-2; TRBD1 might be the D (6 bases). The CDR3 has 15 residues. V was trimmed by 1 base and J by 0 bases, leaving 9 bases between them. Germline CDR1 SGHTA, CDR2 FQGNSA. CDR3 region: CASSLGWDNQETQYF. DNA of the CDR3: TGTGCCAGCAGCTTAGGTTGGGACAACCAAGAGACCCAGTACTTC.

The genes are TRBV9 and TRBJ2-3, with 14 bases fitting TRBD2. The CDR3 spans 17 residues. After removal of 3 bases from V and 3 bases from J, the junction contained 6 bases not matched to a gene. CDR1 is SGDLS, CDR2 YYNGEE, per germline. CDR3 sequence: CASSGSTSGRETDTQYF. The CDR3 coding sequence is TGTGCCAGCAGCGGATCGACTAGCGGGAGGGAAACAGATACGCAGTATTTT.

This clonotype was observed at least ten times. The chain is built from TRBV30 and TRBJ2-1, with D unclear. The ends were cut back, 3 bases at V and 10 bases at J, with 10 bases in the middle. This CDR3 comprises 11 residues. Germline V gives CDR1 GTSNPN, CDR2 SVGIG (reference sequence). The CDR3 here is CAWSSLGEQFF. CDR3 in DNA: TGTGCCTGGAGCTCCCTTGGGGAGCAGTTCTTC.

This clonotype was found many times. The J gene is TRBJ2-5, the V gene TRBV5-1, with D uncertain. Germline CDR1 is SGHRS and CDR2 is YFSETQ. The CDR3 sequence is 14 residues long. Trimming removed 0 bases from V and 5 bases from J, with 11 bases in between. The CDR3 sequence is CASSLAGASETQYF. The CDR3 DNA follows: TGCGCCAGCAGCTTGGCCGGTGCATCGGAGACCCAGTACTTC.

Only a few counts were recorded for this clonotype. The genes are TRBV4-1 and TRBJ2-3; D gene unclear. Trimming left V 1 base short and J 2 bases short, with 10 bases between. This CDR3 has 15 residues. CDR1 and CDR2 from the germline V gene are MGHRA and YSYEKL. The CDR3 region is CASSQARANTDTQYF. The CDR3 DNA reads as TGCGCCAGCAGCCAAGCACGGGCAAACACAGATACGCAGTATTTT.

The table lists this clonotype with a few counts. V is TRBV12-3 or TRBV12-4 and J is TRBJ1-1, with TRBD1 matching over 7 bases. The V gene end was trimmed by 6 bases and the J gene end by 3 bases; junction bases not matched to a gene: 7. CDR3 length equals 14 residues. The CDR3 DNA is TGTGCCAGCAGACCCAGGGGGGCGTACACTGAAGCTTTCTTT. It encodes CASRPRGAYTEAFF.